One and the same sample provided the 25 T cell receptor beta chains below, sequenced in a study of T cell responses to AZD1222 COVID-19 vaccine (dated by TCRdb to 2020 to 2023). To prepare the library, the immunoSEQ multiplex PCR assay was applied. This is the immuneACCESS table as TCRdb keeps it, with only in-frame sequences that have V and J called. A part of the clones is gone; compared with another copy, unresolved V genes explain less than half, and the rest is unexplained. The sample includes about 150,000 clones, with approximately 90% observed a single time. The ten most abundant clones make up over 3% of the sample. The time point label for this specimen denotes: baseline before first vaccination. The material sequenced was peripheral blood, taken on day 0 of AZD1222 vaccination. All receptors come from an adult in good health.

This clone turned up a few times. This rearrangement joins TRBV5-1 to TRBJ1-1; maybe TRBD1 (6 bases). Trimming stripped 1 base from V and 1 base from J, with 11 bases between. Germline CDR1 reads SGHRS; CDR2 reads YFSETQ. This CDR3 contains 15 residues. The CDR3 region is CASSLLGGQNTEAFF. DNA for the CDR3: TGCGCCAGCAGCTTGCTGGGGGGGCAGAACACTGAAGCTTTCTTT.

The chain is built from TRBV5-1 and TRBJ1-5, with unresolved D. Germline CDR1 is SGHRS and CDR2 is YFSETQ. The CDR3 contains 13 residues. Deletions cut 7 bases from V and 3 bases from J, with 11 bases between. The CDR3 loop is CASGDGVNQPQHF. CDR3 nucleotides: TGCGCCAGCGGGGATGGCGTCAATCAGCCCCAGCATTTT.

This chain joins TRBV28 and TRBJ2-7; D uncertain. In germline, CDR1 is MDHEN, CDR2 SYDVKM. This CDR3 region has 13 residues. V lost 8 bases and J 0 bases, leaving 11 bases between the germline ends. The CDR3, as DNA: TGTGCCAGCTGTCCCGGGTTCTCCTACGAGCAGTACTTC. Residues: CASCPGFSYEQYF.

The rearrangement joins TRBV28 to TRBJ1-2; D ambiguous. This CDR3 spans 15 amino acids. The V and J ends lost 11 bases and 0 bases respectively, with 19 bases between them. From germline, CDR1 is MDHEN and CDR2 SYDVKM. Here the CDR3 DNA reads TGTGCCTCCAGGAGAACCGGAAGGTCTAACTATGGCTACACCTTC. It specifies CASRRTGRSNYGYTF.

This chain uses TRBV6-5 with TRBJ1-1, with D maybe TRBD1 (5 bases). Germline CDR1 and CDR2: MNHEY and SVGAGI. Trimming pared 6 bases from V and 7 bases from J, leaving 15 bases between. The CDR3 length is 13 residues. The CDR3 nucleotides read TGTGCCAGCAGCCTAGGGGAGAGTGGTGAAGCTTTCTTT. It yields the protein CASSLGESGEAFF.

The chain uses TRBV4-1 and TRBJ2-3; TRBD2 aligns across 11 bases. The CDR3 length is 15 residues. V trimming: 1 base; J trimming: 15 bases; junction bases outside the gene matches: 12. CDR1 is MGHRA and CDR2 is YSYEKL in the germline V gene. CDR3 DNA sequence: TGCGCCAGCAGCCAAGGGCTAGCGGGAGGCCCCCTTTATTATTTT. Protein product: CASSQGLAGGPLYYF.

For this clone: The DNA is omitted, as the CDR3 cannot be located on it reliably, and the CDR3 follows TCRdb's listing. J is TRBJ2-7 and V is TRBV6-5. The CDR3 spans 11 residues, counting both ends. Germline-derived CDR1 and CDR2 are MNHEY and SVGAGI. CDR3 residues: CASSILGEQYF.

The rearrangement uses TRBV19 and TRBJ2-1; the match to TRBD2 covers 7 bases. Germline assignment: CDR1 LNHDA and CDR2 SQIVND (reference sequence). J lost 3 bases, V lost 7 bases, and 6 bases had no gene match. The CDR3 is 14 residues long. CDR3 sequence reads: CASKVGGSYNEQFF. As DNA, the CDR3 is TGTGCCAGTAAGGTGGGCGGGAGCTACAATGAGCAGTTCTTC.

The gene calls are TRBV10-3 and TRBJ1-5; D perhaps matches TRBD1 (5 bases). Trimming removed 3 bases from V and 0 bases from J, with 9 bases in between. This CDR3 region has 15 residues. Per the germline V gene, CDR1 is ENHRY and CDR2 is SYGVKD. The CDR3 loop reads CAISDRGNSNQPQHF. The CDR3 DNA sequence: TGTGCCATCAGTGATCGGGGGAATAGCAATCAGCCCCAGCATTTT.

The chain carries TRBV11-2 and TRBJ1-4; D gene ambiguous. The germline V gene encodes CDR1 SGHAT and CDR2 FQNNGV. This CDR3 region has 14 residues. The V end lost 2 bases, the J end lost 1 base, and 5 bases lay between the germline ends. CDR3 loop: CASSLPETNEKLFF. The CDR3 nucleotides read TGTGCCAGCAGCTTACCGGAAACTAATGAAAAACTGTTTTTT. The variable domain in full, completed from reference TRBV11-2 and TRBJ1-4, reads EAGVAQSPRYKIIEKRQSVAFWCNPISGHATLYWYQQILGQGPKLLIQFQNNGVVDDSQLPKDRFSAERLKGVDSTLKIQPAKLEDSAVYLCASSLPETNEKLFFGSGTQLSVL.

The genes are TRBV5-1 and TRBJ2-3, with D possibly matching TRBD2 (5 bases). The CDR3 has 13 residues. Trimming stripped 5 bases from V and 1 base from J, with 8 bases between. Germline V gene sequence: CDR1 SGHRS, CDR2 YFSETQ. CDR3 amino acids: CASSGGRTDTQYF. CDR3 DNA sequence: TGCGCCAGCAGTGGCGGGCGCACAGATACGCAGTATTTT.

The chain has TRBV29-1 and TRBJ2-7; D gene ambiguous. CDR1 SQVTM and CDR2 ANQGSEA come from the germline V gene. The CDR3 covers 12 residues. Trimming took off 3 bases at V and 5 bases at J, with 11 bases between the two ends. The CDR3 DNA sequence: TGCAGCGTTGATGGAATTAACAACGAGCAGTACTTC. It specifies CSVDGINNEQYF.

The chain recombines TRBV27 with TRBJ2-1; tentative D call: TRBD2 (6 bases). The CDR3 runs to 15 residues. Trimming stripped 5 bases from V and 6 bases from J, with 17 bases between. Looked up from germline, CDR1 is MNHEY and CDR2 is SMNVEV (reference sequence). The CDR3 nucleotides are TGTGCCAGCAGTGCGCTATCCGGGACTTCCAATGAGCAGTTCTTC. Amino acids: CASSALSGTSNEQFF.

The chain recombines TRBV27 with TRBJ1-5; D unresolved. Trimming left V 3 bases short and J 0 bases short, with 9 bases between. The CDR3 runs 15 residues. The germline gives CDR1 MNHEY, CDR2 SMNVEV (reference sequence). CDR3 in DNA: TGTGCCAGCAGTTTTTCCGTATATAGCAATCAGCCCCAGCATTTT. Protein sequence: CASSFSVYSNQPQHF.

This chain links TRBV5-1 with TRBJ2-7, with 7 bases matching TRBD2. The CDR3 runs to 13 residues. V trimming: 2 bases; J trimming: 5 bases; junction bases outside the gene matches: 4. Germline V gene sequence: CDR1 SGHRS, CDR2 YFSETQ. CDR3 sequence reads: CASSFTTSNEQYF. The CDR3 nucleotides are TGCGCCAGCAGCTTTACGACTAGCAACGAGCAGTACTTC.

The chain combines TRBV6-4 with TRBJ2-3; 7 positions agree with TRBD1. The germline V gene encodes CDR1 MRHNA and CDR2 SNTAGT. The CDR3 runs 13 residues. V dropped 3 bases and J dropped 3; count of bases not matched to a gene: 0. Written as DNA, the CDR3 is TGTGCCAGCAGTGAGACAGGGACAGATACGCAGTATTTT. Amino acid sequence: CASSETGTDTQYF.

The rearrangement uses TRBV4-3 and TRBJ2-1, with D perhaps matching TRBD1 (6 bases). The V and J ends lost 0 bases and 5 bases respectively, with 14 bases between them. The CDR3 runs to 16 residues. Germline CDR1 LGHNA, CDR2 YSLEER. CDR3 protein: CASSQDDRTEDNEQFF. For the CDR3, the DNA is TGCGCCAGCAGCCAAGATGATCGGACAGAGGACAATGAGCAGTTCTTC.

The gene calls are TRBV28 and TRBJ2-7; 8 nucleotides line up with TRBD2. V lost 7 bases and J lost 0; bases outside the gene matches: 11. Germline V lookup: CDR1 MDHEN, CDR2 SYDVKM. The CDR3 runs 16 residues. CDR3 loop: CASIESGGRSSYEQYF. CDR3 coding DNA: TGTGCCAGCATTGAATCTGGCGGGAGGAGCTCCTACGAGCAGTACTTC.

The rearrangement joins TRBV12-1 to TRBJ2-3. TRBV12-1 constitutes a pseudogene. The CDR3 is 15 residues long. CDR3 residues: CASSLGQGGPDTQYF. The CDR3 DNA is TGTGCCAGCAGCTTGGGGCAGGGGGGGCCAGATACGCAGTATTTT.

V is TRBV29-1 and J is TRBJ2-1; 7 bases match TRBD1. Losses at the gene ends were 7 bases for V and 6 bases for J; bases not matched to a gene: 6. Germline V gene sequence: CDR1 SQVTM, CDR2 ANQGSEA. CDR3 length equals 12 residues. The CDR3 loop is CSAAPGGNEQFF. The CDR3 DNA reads TGCAGCGCCGCCCCAGGGGGCAATGAGCAGTTCTTC.

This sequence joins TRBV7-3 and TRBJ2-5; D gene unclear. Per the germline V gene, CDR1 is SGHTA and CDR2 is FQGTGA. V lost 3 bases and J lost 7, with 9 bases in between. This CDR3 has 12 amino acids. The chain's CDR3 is CASSLETGTQYF. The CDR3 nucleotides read TGTGCCAGCAGCTTGGAAACCGGGACCCAGTACTTC.

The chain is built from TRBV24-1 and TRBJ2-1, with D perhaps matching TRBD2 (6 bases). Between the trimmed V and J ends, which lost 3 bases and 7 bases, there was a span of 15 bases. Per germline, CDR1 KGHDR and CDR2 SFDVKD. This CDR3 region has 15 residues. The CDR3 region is CATSDRGKLINEQFF. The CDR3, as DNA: TGTGCCACCAGTGATCGGGGGAAACTAATTAATGAGCAGTTCTTC.

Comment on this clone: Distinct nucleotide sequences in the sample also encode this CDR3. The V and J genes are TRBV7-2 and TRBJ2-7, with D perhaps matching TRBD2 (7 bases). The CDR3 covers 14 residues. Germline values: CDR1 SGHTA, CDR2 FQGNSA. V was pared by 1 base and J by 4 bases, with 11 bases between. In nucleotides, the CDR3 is TGTGCCAGCAGCTTAGTGGGAGGGGGGTACGAGCAGTACTTC. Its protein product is CASSLVGGGYEQYF.

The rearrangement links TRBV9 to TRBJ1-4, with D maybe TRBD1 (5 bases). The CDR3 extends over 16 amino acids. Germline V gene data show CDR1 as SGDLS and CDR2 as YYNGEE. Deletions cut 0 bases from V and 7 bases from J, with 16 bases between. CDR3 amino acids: CASSVGGQRGVEKLFF. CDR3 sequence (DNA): TGTGCCAGCAGCGTAGGAGGCCAAAGGGGCGTTGAAAAACTGTTTTTT.

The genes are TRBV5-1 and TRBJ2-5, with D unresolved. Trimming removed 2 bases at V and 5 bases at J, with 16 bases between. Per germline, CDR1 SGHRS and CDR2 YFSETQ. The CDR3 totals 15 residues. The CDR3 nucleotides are TGCGCCAGCAGCTTTGGTGGTGTGGATCAGGAGACCCAGTACTTC. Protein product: CASSFGGVDQETQYF.